A single T cell receptor (beta chain) is shown here with its context. Its matching antigen is unknown. Germline CDR1 and CDR2: SGHVS and FQNEAQ. Trimming removed 8 bases at V and 4 bases at J, with 18 bases between. The length of the CDR3 is 14 residues. The lymph nodes were axillary draining lymph nodes from breast cancer patients. These data belong to a study of breast tumors, draining lymph nodes, adjacent tissues. Study results and caveats: Compared with basal-like, luminal-like tumors shared significantly more repertoire with nontumor tissue. Compared with lymph nodes, tumors were less diverse; compared with nontumor tissue, more.

TCRdb reanalysed the multiplex PCR reads using MiXCR and keeps one entry per CDR3 protein. The sample lists 200,000 to 250,000 distinct CDR3 sequences, approximately 36% occurring once. The clonotype comes from a female donor with breast cancer. Some clones in this sample may be carry-over from other donors' samples. The chain recombines TRBV7-8 with TRBJ2-7; D not certain. The source material was axillary lymph node tissue. The CDR3 DNA reads as TGTGCCAGCGGCCAAGCAGCCTCAAGGTACGAGCAGTACTTC. Translation gives CASGQAASRYEQYF. Full variable domain (missing parts from reference TRBV7-8 and TRBJ2-7): GAGVSQSPRYKVAKRGQDVALRCDPISGHVSLFWYQQALGQGPEFLTYFQNEAQLDKSGLPSDRFFAERPEGSVSTLKIQRTQQEDSAVYLCASGQAASRYEQYFGPGTRLTVT.